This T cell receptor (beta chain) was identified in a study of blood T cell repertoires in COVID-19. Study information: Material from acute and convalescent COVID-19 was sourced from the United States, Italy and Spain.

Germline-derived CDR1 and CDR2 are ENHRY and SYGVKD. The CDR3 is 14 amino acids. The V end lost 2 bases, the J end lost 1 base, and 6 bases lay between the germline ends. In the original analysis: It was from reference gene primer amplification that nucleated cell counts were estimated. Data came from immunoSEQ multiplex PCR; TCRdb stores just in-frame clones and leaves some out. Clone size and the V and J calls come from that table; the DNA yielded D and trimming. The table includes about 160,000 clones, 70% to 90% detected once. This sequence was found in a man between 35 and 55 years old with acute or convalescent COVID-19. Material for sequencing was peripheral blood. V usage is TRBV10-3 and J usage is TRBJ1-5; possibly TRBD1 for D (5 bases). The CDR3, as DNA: TGTGCCATCAGTGAGCCAGGGAGCAATCAGCCCCAGCATTTT. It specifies CAISEPGSNQPQHF.